The source of this T cell receptor beta chain is a study of shared clonotypes between healthy human individuals. V dropped 4 bases and J dropped 1; count of bases not matched to a gene: 10. CDR1 is SQVTM, CDR2 ANQGSEA, per germline. The CDR3 runs 16 residues. Positively selected for CCR7, the CD45RO-negative cells used as naive CD8 cells excluded terminally differentiated effector memory CD45RA+ cells. TCRdb's table, derived via immunoSEQ multiplex PCR, lists solely in-frame clones and lacks some. The profile covers more than 2 million clones, with around 93% appearing a single time and 1.5% to 2% taken by the ten largest.

The sequencing input was naive CD8+ T cells from PBMCs. The receptor comes from a man younger than 30 in good health. Some clones in this sample may be carry-over from other donors' samples. The chain carries TRBV29-1 and TRBJ2-1; 7 nucleotides align to TRBD2. CDR3 amino acids: CSVAGGGEGSYNEQFF. The CDR3 nucleotides are TGCAGCGTTGCTGGGGGAGGGGAGGGTTCCTACAATGAGCAGTTCTTC.